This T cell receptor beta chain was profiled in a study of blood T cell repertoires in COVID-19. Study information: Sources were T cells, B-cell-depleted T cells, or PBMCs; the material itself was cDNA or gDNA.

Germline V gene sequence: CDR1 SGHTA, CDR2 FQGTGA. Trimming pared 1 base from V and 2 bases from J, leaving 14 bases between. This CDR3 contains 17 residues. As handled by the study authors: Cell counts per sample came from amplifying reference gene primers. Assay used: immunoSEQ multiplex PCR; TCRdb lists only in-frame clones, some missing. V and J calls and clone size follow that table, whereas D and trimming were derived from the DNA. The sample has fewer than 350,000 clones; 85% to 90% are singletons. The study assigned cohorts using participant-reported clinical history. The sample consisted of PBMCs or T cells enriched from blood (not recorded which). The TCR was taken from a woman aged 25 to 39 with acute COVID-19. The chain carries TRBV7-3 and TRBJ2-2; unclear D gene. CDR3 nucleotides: TGTGCCAGCAGCTTAATAGCTTTGCAAGTTAACACCGGGGAGCTGTTTTTT. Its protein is CASSLIALQVNTGELFF.